The 10 T cell receptor beta chains below all came from one sample that was sequenced in a study of T cell responses to AZD1222 COVID-19 vaccine. Measured with immunoSEQ multiplex PCR; TCRdb has only the in-frame clones, and not every one. The data show 140,000 to 150,000 clones, with roughly 87% seen just once and approximately 5.1% held by the top ten. The sequencing used peripheral blood, collected on day 0 of AZD1222 vaccination. The receptors derive from an adult in good health.

This chain links TRBV19 with TRBJ1-1; 12 bases align to TRBD1. CDR1 is LNHDA, CDR2 SQIVND, per germline (reference sequence). The V segment lost 8 bases and the J segment 10 bases; nucleotides outside the gene matches: 11. The CDR3 has 14 residues. CDR3 in DNA: TGTGCCAGTCATCAAAGGGGACAGGGGGCAAGAGCTTTCTTT. This codes for CASHQRGQGARAFF.

Here the CDR3 DNA reads TGCGCCAGCAGCAGGGGTACCTTCTACGAGCAGTACTTC. Amino acids: CASSRGTFYEQYF. The V and J genes are TRBV10-1 and TRBJ2-7; weak D call: TRBD1 (6 bases). Germline V gene sequence: CDR1 WNHNN, CDR2 SYGVQD (reference sequence). There are 13 residues in the CDR3. Trimming shortened V by 6 bases and J by 3 bases, and 12 bases separated the two germline ends.

V usage is TRBV28 and J usage is TRBJ1-4, with TRBD1 matching 9 bases. V dropped 2 bases and J dropped 8; count of bases not matched to a gene: 12. From germline, CDR1 is MDHEN and CDR2 SYDVKM. This CDR3 contains 17 residues. CDR3 residues: CASSLMRYRGRNEKLFF. CDR3 nucleotide sequence: TGTGCCAGCAGTTTAATGAGATACAGGGGGCGCAACGAAAAACTGTTTTTT.

J is TRBJ1-5 and V is TRBV27, with 10 bases fitting TRBD1. The CDR3 is 14 amino acids. Trimming removed 4 bases from V and 7 bases from J; junction bases left unmatched: 4. Per the germline V gene, CDR1 is MNHEY and CDR2 is SMNVEV (reference sequence). The CDR3 DNA follows: TGTGCCAGCAGTTCGGACAGGGGGACCCAGCCCCAGCATTTT. Translated: CASSSDRGTQPQHF.

This chain's CDR3 is CASSQVGTVNTEAFF. CDR3 DNA sequence: TGCGCCAGCAGCCAAGTAGGGACAGTGAACACTGAAGCTTTCTTT. The chain employs TRBV4-1 and TRBJ1-1, with TRBD1 identical over 7 bases. Germline CDR1 reads MGHRA; CDR2 reads YSYEKL. Unmatched junction bases numbered 2, after V lost 1 base and J lost 0 bases. The CDR3 is 15 residues long.

The chain combines TRBV5-5 with TRBJ1-5, with 7 bases matching TRBD1. The trim removed 4 bases at V and 6 bases at J, leaving 7 bases unmatched. This CDR3 spans 14 amino acids. CDR1 and CDR2 (germline): SGHKS, YYEKEE (reference sequence). CDR3 DNA: TGTGCCAGCAGCCCCCGACAGGGAGGTCAGCCCCAGCATTTT. This encodes CASSPRQGGQPQHF. Drawing the rest from reference TRBV5-5 and TRBJ1-5, the complete variable domain is DAGVTQSPTHLIKTRGQQVTLRCSPISGHKSVSWYQQVLGQGPQFIFQYYEKEERGRGNFPDRFSARQFPNYSSELNVNALLLGDSALYLCASSPRQGGQPQHFGDGTRLSIL.

This clone occurred a few times. The chain links TRBV9 to TRBJ2-1, with a weak D call TRBD2 (6 bases). Trimming took 0 bases from V and 7 from J, leaving 14 bases between them. The CDR3 runs to 15 residues. CDR1 is SGDLS, CDR2 YYNGEE, per germline. In nucleotides, the CDR3 is TGTGCCAGCAGCGTAGGGCCGGGAGTGGCAAATGAGCAGTTCTTC. Translated: CASSVGPGVANEQFF. Using reference TRBV9 and TRBJ2-1 for the parts outside the CDR3, the full variable domain is DSGVTQTPKHLITATGQRVTLRCSPRSGDLSVYWYQQSLDQGLQFLIQYYNGEERAKGNILERFSAQQFPDLHSELNLSSLELGDSALYFCASSVGPGVANEQFFGPGTRLTVL.

The chain recombines TRBV5-4 with TRBJ2-7; 7 nucleotides match TRBD2. The V and J ends lost 4 bases and 3 bases, in that order; junction bases with no gene match: 4. The CDR3 runs to 13 residues. Germline V gene data show CDR1 as SGHNT and CDR2 as YYREEE (reference sequence). CDR3 loop: CASSRGDGYEQYF. CDR3 coding DNA: TGTGCCAGCAGCCGGGGGGACGGCTACGAGCAGTACTTC.

This sequence joins TRBV29-1 and TRBJ2-3; D perhaps matches TRBD1 (6 bases). CDR1 is SQVTM, CDR2 ANQGSEA, per germline. This CDR3 spans 15 amino acids. V dropped 4 bases and J dropped 2 bases, with 16 bases sitting between them. The CDR3, as DNA: TGCAGCGTTGGGGGCTCGGGACACACCACAGATACGCAGTATTTT. Encoded protein: CSVGGSGHTTDTQYF.

This sequence joins TRBV19 and TRBJ2-7; weak D call: TRBD2 (6 bases). V lost 8 bases and J 2 bases, leaving 40 bases between the germline ends. The CDR3 is 22 amino acids. CDR1 and CDR2 (germline): LNHDA, SQIVND (reference sequence). Here the CDR3 reads CASETGKGYPTLRRGYPYEQYF. CDR3 coding DNA: TGTGCCAGTGAAACGGGAAAGGGCTATCCCACACTGCGGAGGGGCTATCCCTACGAGCAGTACTTC.